The 28 T cell receptor beta chains given below trace back to one sample, sequenced in a study of T-cell reconstitution after alpha-beta-depleted transplantation in children. Preparation of the TCRbeta library involved a method that used unique molecular identifiers. TCRdb analysed the PCR reads with MiXCR anew, one entry per CDR3 protein. The sample holds almost 250,000 distinct CDR3 sequences, roughly a quarter seen once. Specimen: PBMCs, collected before TCRalphabeta/CD19-depleted stem cell transplant. The receptors come from a girl aged 2 to 10 with Fanconi anemia, due to receive a stem cell transplant.

About this clonotype itself: Mismatch with germline at one junction end may stem from a read error. The chain combines TRBV5-1 with TRBJ1-1; TRBD1 is a possible D gene (5 bases). This CDR3 is built from 13 residues. Germline-derived CDR1 and CDR2 are SGHRS and YFSETQ. The CDR3 loop reads CACSLDTNTEAFF. CDR3 DNA: TGCGCCTGCAGCTTGGACACGAACACTGAAGCTTTCTTT. The full variable domain, completed using reference TRBV5-1 and TRBJ1-1, is KAGVTQTPRYLIKTRGQQVTLSCSPISGHRSVSWYQQTPGQGLQFLFEYFSETQRNKGNFPGRFSGRQFSNSRSEMNVSTLELGDSALYLCACSLDTNTEAFFGQGTRLTVV.

This clonotype was counted only a few times. The chain has TRBV25-1 and TRBJ2-6; possibly TRBD1 for D (6 bases). Trimming pared 1 base from V and 4 bases from J, leaving 17 bases between. Germline V gene sequence: CDR1 MGHDK, CDR2 SYGVNS. This CDR3 comprises 18 residues. The CDR3 protein is CASSELRSQGPGANVLTF. CDR3 in DNA: TGTGCCAGCAGTGAATTGAGGTCCCAGGGGCCCGGGGCCAACGTCCTGACTTTC.

This clonotype was seen a few times. The rearrangement links TRBV24-1 to TRBJ2-1; TRBD2 matches 11 bases. The CDR3 is 13 amino acids. Per germline, CDR1 KGHDR and CDR2 SFDVKD. As DNA, the CDR3 is TGTGCTGCGGGGCTAGCGGGAGGAAATGAGCAGTTCTTC. Its protein is CAAGLAGGNEQFF.

Only a few counts were recorded for this clonotype. The chain joins TRBV29-1 to TRBJ2-1, with D perhaps matching TRBD1 (5 bases). CDR1 and CDR2 (germline): SQVTM, ANQGSEA. There are 14 residues in the CDR3. The ends were cut back, 7 bases at V and 0 bases at J, with 13 bases in the middle. For the CDR3, the DNA is TGCAGCGACGGTACAGGCAGCTCCTACAATGAGCAGTTCTTC. Protein product: CSDGTGSSYNEQFF.

The rearrangement joins TRBV5-1 to TRBJ2-7; D is possibly TRBD2 (6 bases). The CDR3 has 15 residues. Trimming pared 1 base from V and 6 bases from J, leaving 17 bases between. Germline V CDR1 and CDR2: SGHRS, YFSETQ. DNA for the CDR3: TGCGCCAGCAGCTTGCTATGGGGGGTGCCCGGCGAGCAGTACTTC. It encodes CASSLLWGVPGEQYF.

This clonotype was seen repeatedly, ten times or more. This chain uses TRBV28 with TRBJ2-5; 8 bases line up with TRBD2. This CDR3 is 16 amino acids long. Germline CDR1 reads MDHEN; CDR2 reads SYDVKM. Germline trimming cut 6 bases from V and 7 bases from J; bases unmatched to any gene: 16. For the CDR3, the DNA is TGTGCCAGCAGGCTAGCGGGCCCTCCAATCGAAGGGACCCAGTACTTC. Residues: CASRLAGPPIEGTQYF.

The chain couples TRBV7-9 to TRBJ1-4; the D is unclear. V lost 5 bases and J lost 5, with 15 bases in between. CDR1 is SEHNR and CDR2 is FQNEAQ in the germline V gene (reference sequence). CDR3 length equals 15 residues. Here the CDR3 reads CASSRSTSPNEKLFF. CDR3 in DNA: TGTGCCAGCAGCCGGTCTACAAGTCCGAATGAAAAACTGTTTTTT.

At least ten counts were recorded for this clonotype. The V gene is TRBV12-3 or TRBV12-4, the J gene TRBJ2-1, with 7 bases fitting TRBD2. The CDR3 is 14 amino acids. J gave up 6 bases and V 6 bases, and 8 bases lay outside the gene matches. Here the CDR3 DNA reads TGTGCCAGCAGCCAGACTAGCTTTTTCAATGAGCAGTTCTTC. Its translation is CASSQTSFFNEQFF.

This clonotype has a handful of counts. The CDR3 region has the DNA TGCGCCAGCAGCTTGGGGCTAAGGGACAGGGACTACGAGCAGTACTTC. Its translation is CASSLGLRDRDYEQYF. The chain uses TRBV5-1 and TRBJ2-7; 9 bases match TRBD1. V shed 0 bases and J 3 bases; nucleotides not matched to a gene: 7. The CDR3 has 16 residues. Germline lookup yields CDR1 SGHRS and CDR2 YFSETQ.

Ten or more counts support this clonotype. V gene TRBV20-1 combines with J gene TRBJ2-7; 10 bases match TRBD2. Germline CDR1 and CDR2: DFQATT and SNEGSKA (reference sequence). V shed 1 base, J shed 5 bases, and the junction held 8 bases outside the gene matches. This CDR3 is built from 15 residues. DNA for the CDR3: TGCAGTGCTAGAGTCCCTAGCGGGAGAATCCACGAGCAGTACTTC. Amino acid sequence: CSARVPSGRIHEQYF.

This clonotype was counted many times. The V call is TRBV6-5, the J call TRBJ2-3; possibly TRBD1 for D (6 bases). The CDR3 length is 15 residues. Per the germline V gene, CDR1 is MNHEY and CDR2 is SVGAGI. Trimming removed 2 bases at V and 4 bases at J, with 13 bases between. CDR3 residues: CASSYRAGASDTQYF. The DNA of the CDR3 is TGTGCCAGCAGTTACCGGGCAGGGGCTTCAGATACGCAGTATTTT.

This clonotype appeared many times. CDR3 sequence (DNA): TGCAGTGCTCCTCCTCCCCAAGGGCAAGAGACCCAGTACTTC. As protein: CSAPPPQGQETQYF. The rearrangement uses TRBV20-1 and TRBJ2-5; D ambiguous. The CDR3 sequence is 14 residues long. Trimming left V 5 bases short and J 2 bases short, with 15 bases between. CDR1 is DFQATT, CDR2 SNEGSKA, per germline (reference sequence).

This clonotype occurred a few times. The V call is TRBV5-1, the J call TRBJ2-5; no reliable D call. Trimming stripped 2 bases from V and 1 base from J, with 6 bases between. The CDR3 length is 13 residues. Germline CDR1 is SGHRS and CDR2 is YFSETQ. The CDR3 nucleotides are TGCGCCAGCAGCTTTCTGGGCCAAGAGACCCAGTACTTC. It encodes CASSFLGQETQYF.

This clonotype has more than one count but fewer than ten. CDR3 nucleotides: TGTGCCAGCAGTGCATGGATGGGGGGGACCGGGGAGCTGTTTTTT. Its translation is CASSAWMGGTGELFF. V is TRBV6-2 or TRBV6-3 and J is TRBJ2-2, with 7 bases matching TRBD2. The CDR3 contains 15 residues. The trim removed 5 bases at V and 5 bases at J, leaving 8 bases unmatched. CDR1 is MNHEY, CDR2 SVGEGT, per germline.

This rearrangement joins TRBV20-1 to TRBJ2-5; the D gene is possibly TRBD2 (5 bases). V was shortened by 4 bases and J by 0 bases, with 6 bases between the two germline ends. There are 12 residues in the CDR3. The V gene's germline CDR1 is DFQATT and CDR2 SNEGSKA (reference sequence). The CDR3 DNA sequence: TGCAGTGCTATCGGGGACCAAGAGACCCAGTACTTC. This codes for CSAIGDQETQYF.

As regards this clonotype: This could be a read error, since a much larger clone is one nucleotide away. This sequence joins TRBV24-1 and TRBJ2-1; maybe TRBD1 (6 bases). The better agreement between TRBJ2-7 and the DNA end casts doubt on the J call. Germline CDR1 KGHDR, CDR2 SFDVKD. CDR3 length equals 14 residues. CDR3 residues: CATSDWDTYNEQYF. The CDR3 nucleotides read TGTGCCACCAGTGACTGGGACACTTACAATGAGCAGTACTTC.

The chain has TRBV7-9 and TRBJ2-2, with D possibly TRBD2 on 7 matching bases. Germline CDR1 reads SEHNR; CDR2 reads FQNEAQ (reference sequence). CDR3 length: 15 residues. V was clipped by 1 base and J by 4 bases, with 10 bases between them. In DNA, the CDR3 is TGTGCCAGCAGCTTAGGCGGGGGCAGCACCGGGGAGCTGTTTTTT. Amino acid sequence: CASSLGGGSTGELFF. Together with reference TRBV7-9 and TRBJ2-2, the CDR3 gives the full variable domain: DTGVSQNPRHKITKRGQNVTFRCDPISEHNRLYWYRQTLGQGPEFLTYFQNEAQLEKSRLLSDRFSAERPKGSFSTLEIQRTEQGDSAMYLCASSLGGGSTGELFFGEGSRLTVL.

The table lists this clonotype with a few counts. This rearrangement joins TRBV28 to TRBJ1-6; D gene unclear. The V gene lost 2 bases and the J gene lost 14 bases, with 16 bases spanning the gap. The germline V gene encodes CDR1 MDHEN and CDR2 SYDVKM. The CDR3 has 14 residues. The CDR3 spells CASSLRTPSGSLHF. In DNA form, the CDR3 reads TGTGCCAGCAGTTTACGTACTCCATCCGGGTCCCTCCACTTT.

This clonotype was observed at least ten times. The chain has TRBV29-1 and TRBJ2-2, with D perhaps TRBD2 (6 bases). Deletions cut 4 bases from V and 1 base from J, with 10 bases between. The CDR3 consists of 14 residues. Germline V gene sequence: CDR1 SQVTM, CDR2 ANQGSEA. DNA of the CDR3: TGCAGCGTTGTAGCGGACTGGAACACCGGGGAGCTGTTTTTT. Its protein is CSVVADWNTGELFF.

This clonotype was seen many times. The chain joins TRBV28 to TRBJ1-2, with D perhaps matching TRBD1 (6 bases). The CDR3 length is 13 residues. V dropped 4 bases and J dropped 7 bases, with 13 bases sitting between them. Germline V lookup: CDR1 MDHEN, CDR2 SYDVKM. The CDR3 protein is CASSSGESGGYTF. The DNA of the CDR3 is TGTGCCAGCAGTTCAGGGGAGTCGGGTGGCTACACCTTC.

The chain uses TRBV20-1 and TRBJ1-2; TRBD1 matches at 7 bases. V lost 4 bases to trimming and J lost 0 bases; unmatched junction nucleotides: 2. The CDR3 spans 13 residues. Germline V lookup: CDR1 DFQATT, CDR2 SNEGSKA (reference sequence). The CDR3 nucleotides are TGCAGTGCTACCGGACAGGCTAACTATGGCTACACCTTC. Protein: CSATGQANYGYTF.

This clonotype has more than one count but fewer than ten. V usage is TRBV11-2 and J usage is TRBJ1-2; a weak D match, TRBD1 (5 bases). Germline V gene lookup returns CDR1 SGHAT and CDR2 FQNNGV. The CDR3 length is 13 residues. Deletions cut 3 bases from V and 4 bases from J, with 9 bases between. The CDR3 region is CASSFGHLYGYTF. CDR3 nucleotides: TGTGCCAGCAGCTTCGGACATCTCTATGGCTACACCTTC.

At least ten counts were recorded for this clonotype. J is TRBJ2-7 and V is TRBV5-1; TRBD1 agrees at 8 bases. V shed 4 bases, J shed 1 base, and the junction held 4 bases outside the gene matches. The CDR3 runs 14 residues. Germline assignment: CDR1 SGHRS and CDR2 YFSETQ. The chain's CDR3 is CASSHDRGSYEQYF. The CDR3, as DNA: TGCGCCAGCAGCCATGACAGGGGATCCTACGAGCAGTACTTC.

The V and J genes are TRBV11-2 and TRBJ2-2; D not resolved. The CDR3 spans 14 residues. Trimming removed 2 bases at V and 10 bases at J, with 14 bases between. Germline-derived CDR1 and CDR2 are SGHAT and FQNNGV. CDR3 in DNA: TGTGCCAGCAGCTTACCGAGAGAAGATGAGGAGCTGTTTTTT. It encodes CASSLPREDEELFF.

This clonotype was seen at least ten times. The chain couples TRBV29-1 to TRBJ2-1; D possibly matches TRBD1 or TRBD2 (5 bases each). The CDR3 runs 15 residues. V dropped 3 bases and J dropped 6 bases, with 18 bases sitting between them. Germline V gene data show CDR1 as SQVTM and CDR2 as ANQGSEA. The DNA for the CDR3 is TGCAGCGTTGAGGAAGGGGAGAGCCGTCTCAATGAGCAGTTCTTC. This translates into CSVEEGESRLNEQFF.

This clonotype was seen a few times. The chain employs TRBV20-1 and TRBJ2-7; TRBD1 matches at 7 bases. Germline loops: CDR1 DFQATT, CDR2 SNEGSKA (reference sequence). There are 13 residues in the CDR3. The ends lost 5 bases at V and 2 bases at J; junction bases unmatched: 6. The CDR3 spells CSALDRDPYEQYF. In DNA form, the CDR3 reads TGCAGTGCTCTAGACAGGGATCCCTACGAGCAGTACTTC.

The table lists this clonotype with a few counts. The genes are TRBV28 and TRBJ2-7; D remains unclear. From germline, CDR1 is MDHEN and CDR2 SYDVKM. Trimming stripped 4 bases from V and 2 bases from J, with 15 bases between. This CDR3 contains 15 residues. As DNA, the CDR3 is TGTGCCAGCAGTTCGGACCTTGGCGAGACCTACGAGCAGTACTTC. Its protein product is CASSSDLGETYEQYF.

This clonotype was detected many times. This rearrangement joins TRBV9 to TRBJ2-7; D gene ambiguous. V was trimmed by 0 bases and J by 1 base, leaving 5 bases between them. CDR3 length: 13 amino acids. Germline CDR1 and CDR2: SGDLS and YYNGEE. The CDR3 loop is CASSVDGSYEQYF. The CDR3, as DNA: TGTGCCAGCAGCGTAGATGGTTCCTACGAGCAGTACTTC.